The T cell receptor (beta chain) described here comes from a study of identical twins. Every sampled donor was Caucasian and healthy. The CDR3 loop spans 14 amino acids. Per the germline V gene, CDR1 is DFQATT and CDR2 is SNEGSKA (reference sequence). V was shortened by 0 bases and J by 3 bases, with 12 bases between the two germline ends. cDNA molecules carried unique molecular identifiers, and template switching added a universal primer site. MiXCR, applied by TCRdb to the 5' RACE reads, yields one record per CDR3 protein. The sample lists 500,000 to 600,000 distinct CDR3 sequences; 22% were seen once. This sample also appeared in a second study, on T cells expressing NK-cell markers. That study reports: According to the study, TCR beta repertoires originated from sorted CD3+CD56+NKG2C+, CD3+CD56+NKG2C- and CD3+CD56-NKG2C+ T cells. Dominant NKG2C+ clonotypes were found to form about 1.0-7.5% of CD8+ T cells in over five donors.

The sample comprised CD4+ T cells sorted from blood. V gene TRBV20-1 combines with J gene TRBJ2-7, with D tentatively TRBD1 (6 bases). This clonotype was sampled from a woman younger than 35 in good health. CDR3 bases: TGCAGTGCTAGAGATGGGGGCAGCCTCTACGAGCAGTACTTC. It is translated as CSARDGGSLYEQYF.